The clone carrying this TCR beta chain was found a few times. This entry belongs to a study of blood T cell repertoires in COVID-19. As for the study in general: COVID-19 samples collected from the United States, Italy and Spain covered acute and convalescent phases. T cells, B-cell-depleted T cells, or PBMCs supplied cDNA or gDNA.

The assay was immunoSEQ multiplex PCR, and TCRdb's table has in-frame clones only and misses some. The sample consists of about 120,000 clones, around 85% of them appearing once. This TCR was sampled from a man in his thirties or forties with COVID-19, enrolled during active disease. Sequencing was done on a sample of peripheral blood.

Here the CDR3 reads CASRPEQGGYTF. The CDR3 DNA reads TGTGCCAGCAGACCCGAACAGGGGGGCTACACCTTC. V and J are TRBV12-3 or TRBV12-4 and TRBJ1-2; TRBD1 agrees at 7 bases. The CDR3 spans 12 residues. Trimming removed 6 bases from V and 8 bases from J; junction bases left unmatched: 6.